This TCR beta chain was retrieved from a study of T-cell reconstitution after alpha-beta-depleted transplantation in children. Unique molecular identifiers tagged the TCRbeta library. Using its own MiXCR run on the PCR reads, TCRdb lists one record per CDR3 protein. This table holds some 840,000 distinct CDR3 sequences, roughly 15% found once. This CDR3 contains 15 residues. Per germline, CDR1 SGHVS and CDR2 FQNEAQ. Deletions cut 1 base from V and 8 bases from J, with 15 bases between. This clonotype was observed a handful of times. Its antigen is as yet unknown. General study findings and limits: T-cell counts and diversity at one year following transplant were attributed mainly to newly produced T cells. For some patients, TCRbeta diversity was high at day 60 because of recipient T cells and thymic progenitors that survived.

The chain has TRBV7-8 and TRBJ2-1; D possibly corresponds to TRBD2 (6 bases). This sequence originates from a male patient aged 5 to 17 who had a stem cell transplant for acute lymphoblastic leukemia, so the T cells may come from the graft donor. This specimen was PBMCs, mostly from graft donor cells, taken 360 days after TCRalphabeta/CD19-depleted stem cell transplant. CDR3: CASSLVGGIGDEQFF. DNA for the CDR3: TGTGCCAGCAGCTTAGTGGGCGGGATCGGCGATGAGCAGTTCTTC. Variable domain in full (rest from reference TRBV7-8 and TRBJ2-1): GAGVSQSPRYKVAKRGQDVALRCDPISGHVSLFWYQQALGQGPEFLTYFQNEAQLDKSGLPSDRFFAERPEGSVSTLKIQRTQQEDSAVYLCASSLVGGIGDEQFFGPGTRLTVL.